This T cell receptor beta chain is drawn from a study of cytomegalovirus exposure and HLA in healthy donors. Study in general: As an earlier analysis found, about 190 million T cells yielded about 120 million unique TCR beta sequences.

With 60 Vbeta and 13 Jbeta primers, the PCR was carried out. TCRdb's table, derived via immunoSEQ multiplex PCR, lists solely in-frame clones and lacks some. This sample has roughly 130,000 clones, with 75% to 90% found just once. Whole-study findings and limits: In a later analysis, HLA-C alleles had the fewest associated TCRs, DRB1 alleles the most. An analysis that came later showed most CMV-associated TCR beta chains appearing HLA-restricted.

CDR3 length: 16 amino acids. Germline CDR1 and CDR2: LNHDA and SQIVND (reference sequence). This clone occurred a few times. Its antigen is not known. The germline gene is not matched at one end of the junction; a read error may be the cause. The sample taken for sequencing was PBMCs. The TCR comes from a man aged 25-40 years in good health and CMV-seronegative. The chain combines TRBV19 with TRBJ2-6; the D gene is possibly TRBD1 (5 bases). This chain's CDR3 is CASSIDPGSGANGLTF. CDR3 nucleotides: TGTGCCAGTAGTATAGACCCCGGATCTGGGGCCAACGGCCTGACTTTC. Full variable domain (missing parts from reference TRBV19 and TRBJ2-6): DGGITQSPKYLFRKEGQNVTLSCEQNLNHDAMYWYRQDPGQGLRLIYYSQIVNDFQKGDIAEGYSVSREKKESFPLTVTSAQKNPTAFYLCASSIDPGSGANGLTFGAGSRLTVL.